The 25 T cell receptor beta chains below were found in one sample sequenced in a study of tissue T cells after allogeneic stem cell transplantation. Sequencing used immunoSEQ multiplex PCR; TCRdb keeps in-frame clones, though not all of them. The sample carries around 7,700 clones, approximately 52% recorded once. Time point denoted: mouse harvest day 7 after allogeneic transplant. Each mouse received 10^7 T-cell-depleted marrow cells plus 10^6 splenic CD5+ T cells by tail vein. Specimen: gut tissue. Receptors originate from a female BALB/c mouse given C57BL/6 T cells with graft-versus-host disease after an allogeneic hematopoietic cell transplant.

Points on this clone: Gene labels here are mouse ones. The read gets to within 1 residue of the CDR3 end, and the germline J gene fills in the rest. The chain has TRBV13-1 and TRBJ2-5; TRBD2 matches at 10 bases. Germline-derived CDR1 and CDR2 are NSHNY and SYGAGN. This CDR3 is 14 amino acids long. J gave up 8 bases and V 2 bases, and 5 bases lay outside the gene matches. Partial CDR3 DNA: TGTGCCAGCAGTGACTGGGGGGGCGGAGGCACCCAGTAC. It yields the protein CASSDWGGGGTQY. The full CDR3 protein is CASSDWGGGGTQYF.

On this clone: Gene names follow the mouse nomenclature. The read ends 1 residue early relative to the CDR3; the germline J gene fills the gap. The chain links TRBV14 to TRBJ1-4, with 7 bases matching TRBD1. Germline lookup yields CDR1 SGHDT and CDR2 FRDEAV. V dropped 5 bases and J dropped 3; count of bases not matched to a gene: 7. The CDR3 has 15 residues. CDR3 DNA (partial): TGTGCCAGCAGCCCGTACAGGGGCGCCAACGAAAGATTATTT. Its protein is CASSPYRGANERLF. The entire CDR3 reads CASSPYRGANERLFF.

This clone has only a few counts. Each gene name is a mouse one. The CDR3 end falls 1 residue outside the read, so it is completed with the germline J gene. V usage is TRBV5 and J usage is TRBJ2-4; D not resolved. The V gene's germline CDR1 is LGHNA and CDR2 YNLKQL (reference sequence). With 2 bases removed from V and 0 bases from J, the gap between germline ends came to 6 bases. This CDR3 region has 14 residues. The sequenced part of the CDR3 DNA is TGTGCCAGCAGCCAATATTCTAGTCAAAACACCTTGTAC. Its protein is CASSQYSSQNTLY. The complete CDR3 protein is CASSQYSSQNTLYF.

Comments on this clone: Mouse gene names apply. Read sequence stops 1 residue before the CDR3 end, and the germline J gene provides the missing end. The chain uses TRBV15 and TRBJ2-3, with 10 nucleotides matching TRBD2. Germline V lookup: CDR1 SGHND, CDR2 FRSKSL. The CDR3 runs to 16 residues. Trimming took 6 bases from V and 0 from J; bases not matched to a gene: 6. CDR3 sequence: CASSLDWGASAETLYF. Incomplete CDR3 DNA: TGTGCCAGCAGCCTCGACTGGGGGGCTAGTGCAGAAACGCTGTAT.

This clone has more than one count but fewer than ten. The listed genes are named as in mouse. The read halts 1 residue ahead of the CDR3 end, with the missing end drawn from the germline J gene. The rearrangement links TRBV1 to TRBJ1-3; TRBD1 agrees at 7 bases. CDR1 and CDR2 (germline): NSQYPW, LRSPGD (reference sequence). This CDR3 has 14 residues. Trimming cost V 7 bases and J 0 bases; bases outside gene matches: 3. CDR3 bases read: TGCACCTGCACCCGACAGGGTTCTGGAAATACGCTCTAT. Translation: CTCTRQGSGNTLY. The CDR3, in full, reads CTCTRQGSGNTLYF.

Of note for this clone: Gene names refer to mouse genes. The read ends 1 residue shy of where the CDR3 ends; the end is completed using the germline J gene. At the DNA level, this CDR3 is encoded by other sequences in the same sample as well. The J gene is TRBJ2-7, the V gene TRBV26; 11 bases are shared with TRBD2. This CDR3 has 14 amino acids. The germline V gene encodes CDR1 KGHPV and CDR2 FQNQEV (reference sequence). V was clipped by 4 bases and J by 4 bases; unmatched bases: 3. Partial CDR3 DNA: TGTGCCAGCAGTCCTGACTGGGGGGGATATGAACAGTAC. It codes for CASSPDWGGYEQY. From start to end, the CDR3 is CASSPDWGGYEQYF.

This clone was seen a few times. Gene names and germline match the mouse. Read sequence stops 1 residue before the CDR3 end, and the germline J gene provides the missing end. Other DNA variants within this sample encode the same CDR3. The rearrangement joins TRBV26 to TRBJ1-3, with D perhaps matching TRBD1 (6 bases). CDR3 length: 14 amino acids. Trimming took 6 bases from V and 0 from J, leaving 9 bases between them. The germline CDR1 and CDR2 sequences are KGHPV and FQNQEV (reference sequence). The sequenced CDR3 bases are TGTGCCAGCAGCCGGGACATTTCTGGAAATACGCTCTAT. As protein: CASSRDISGNTLY. In full, the CDR3 reads CASSRDISGNTLYF.

This clone was detected a few times. Mouse gene names and germline throughout. The CDR3 loop is CASKLGIYAEQFF. CDR3 DNA (partial): TGTGCCAGCAAACTGGGGATCTATGCTGAGCAGTTC. V usage is TRBV26 and J usage is TRBJ2-1; 7 nucleotides agree with TRBD2. The read comes to an end 1 residue before the CDR3 does, leaving the germline J gene to fill in the end. After removal of 7 bases from V and 3 bases from J, the junction contained 3 bases not matched to a gene. Germline lookup yields CDR1 KGHPV and CDR2 FQNQEV (reference sequence). The CDR3 sequence is 13 residues long. Full variable domain (rest looked up from reference TRBV26 and TRBJ2-1): NSKVIQTPRYLVKGQGQKAKMRCIPEKGHPVVFWYQQNKNNEFKFLINFQNQEVLQQIDMTEKRFSAECPSNSPCSLEIQSSEAGDSALYLCASKLGIYAEQFFGPGTRLTVL.

As concerns this clone: Gene names are mouse gene names. The CDR3 extends 1 residue past the end of the read, so its final part is completed from the germline J gene. This chain uses TRBV26 with TRBJ2-2; no clear D gene. The V gene's germline CDR1 is KGHPV and CDR2 FQNQEV (reference sequence). Trimming removed 3 bases at V and 0 bases at J, with 5 bases between. The CDR3 runs 14 residues. The CDR3 here is CASSLTTNTGQLYF. The sequenced CDR3 bases are TGTGCCAGCAGTCTTACAACAAACACCGGGCAGCTCTAC.

A word on this clone: The gene names given are mouse names. Read data end 1 residue before the CDR3 end; the end is taken from the germline J gene. The chain links TRBV3 to TRBJ1-3, with D maybe TRBD1 (5 bases). V dropped 3 bases and J dropped 0 bases, with 6 bases sitting between them. Germline V lookup: CDR1 SNHLY, CDR2 FYNGKV (reference sequence). The CDR3 is 14 residues long. The CDR3 reads CASSFQGSGNTLYF. The sequenced CDR3 bases are TGTGCCAGCAGCTTTCAGGGTTCTGGAAATACGCTCTAT.

Comments on this clone: Gene names are the mouse ones. The sequence runs out 1 residue before the end of the CDR3; the remainder is reconstructed from the germline J gene. The genes are TRBV26 and TRBJ2-5; 9 nucleotides match TRBD1. The germline CDR1 and CDR2 sequences are KGHPV and FQNQEV (reference sequence). This CDR3 is built from 13 residues. V lost 5 bases, J lost 6 bases, and 3 bases stayed unmatched. This CDR3 reads CASSTGGRDTQYF. Incomplete CDR3 DNA: TGTGCCAGCAGTACAGGGGGCCGGGACACCCAGTAC.

Comments on this clone: The genes are named according to mouse. The read ends 1 residue before the CDR3 terminus; that terminus is restored from the germline J gene. The chain couples TRBV1 to TRBJ2-4, with D possibly matching TRBD1 (5 bases). This CDR3 contains 14 residues. Between the trimmed V and J ends, which lost 0 bases and 6 bases, there was a span of 10 bases. Germline V gene lookup returns CDR1 NSQYPW and CDR2 LRSPGD (reference sequence). The CDR3 loop is CTCSADPGMNTLYF. The covered CDR3 bases are TGCACCTGCAGTGCAGACCCAGGGATGAACACCTTGTAC.

A single count supports this clone. Gene names refer to mouse genes. Read sequence stops 1 residue before the CDR3 end, and the germline J gene provides the missing end. The chain couples TRBV16 to TRBJ2-4, with D unclear. CDR1 and CDR2 (germline): SGHSA, FRNQAP. This CDR3 contains 15 residues. Trimming removed 0 bases from V and 3 bases from J, with 10 bases in between. The CDR3 protein is CASSLDGGKQNTLYF. The part of the CDR3 DNA that was read is TGTGCAAGCAGCTTAGATGGTGGAAAACAAAACACCTTGTAC.

On this clone itself: Here the gene names and germline are mouse. Sequencing ends 1 residue short of the CDR3 end; the germline J gene provides the rest. J is TRBJ2-1 and V is TRBV23; TRBD2 is taken as the D call from the table, unchecked against the DNA. The CDR3 is made up of 15 amino acids. Germline V gene sequence: CDR1 KGHTA, CDR2 FQNQQP. The CDR3 region is CSSSRLGSNYAEQFF. The CDR3 DNA, read in part, is TGCTCCAGCAGCCGACTGGGGTCTAACTATGCTGAGCAGTTC.

Only a few counts were recorded for this clone. Mouse names are used for the genes. The CDR3 end is not reached by the read, which stops 1 residue before it; the germline J gene fills it in. This chain uses TRBV1 with TRBJ2-2, with TRBD1 matching over 9 bases. The CDR3 loop spans 16 amino acids. V lost 3 bases, J lost 1 base, and 3 bases stayed unmatched. The germline CDR1 and CDR2 sequences are NSQYPW and LRSPGD (reference sequence). CDR3 DNA, as far as it was read: TGCACCTGCAGTGCTCGGGACAGGGAAAACACCGGGCAGCTCTAC. The encoded protein is CTCSARDRENTGQLY. The whole CDR3 protein reads CTCSARDRENTGQLYF.

This clone was found a few times. The genes and germline here are from mouse. The CDR3 sequence: CASSERGGAYAEQFF. The CDR3 DNA, read in part, is TGTGCCAGCAGTGAAAGGGGGGGCGCGTATGCTGAGCAGTTC. This chain links TRBV13-3 with TRBJ2-1; 8 bases agree with TRBD2. The read falls 1 residue short of the CDR3 end, and the missing part is taken from the germline J gene. Per the germline V gene, CDR1 is NNHDY and CDR2 is SYVADS. The CDR3 loop spans 15 amino acids. The V gene end was trimmed by 2 bases and the J gene end by 4 bases; junction bases not matched to a gene: 5.

As for this clone: Mouse gene names apply. The read halts 1 residue ahead of the CDR3 end, with the missing end drawn from the germline J gene. The chain employs TRBV1 and TRBJ2-7, with TRBD2 matching 9 bases. In germline, CDR1 is NSQYPW, CDR2 LRSPGD (reference sequence). V lost 0 bases and J lost 4; bases outside the gene matches: 4. The CDR3 totals 15 residues. CDR3 DNA, as far as it was read: TGCACCTGCAGTGCAGATCTCTGGGGGGGATATGAACAGTAC. Its translation: CTCSADLWGGYEQY. The whole CDR3 region reads CTCSADLWGGYEQYF.

On this clone itself: The genes are named according to mouse. Read coverage stops 1 residue before the CDR3 terminus; the germline J gene supplies the remainder. This chain links TRBV20 with TRBJ2-1, with 14 bases lining up with TRBD2. The CDR3 consists of 14 residues. The trim removed 6 bases at V and 7 bases at J, leaving 5 bases unmatched. Germline lookup yields CDR1 GFQATS and CDR2 STVNSAI. CDR3 loop: CGARDWGGGAEQFF. CDR3 DNA, as far as it was read: TGTGGTGCGCGGGACTGGGGGGGCGGAGCTGAGCAGTTC. Full variable domain (outside the CDR3, taken from reference TRBV20 and TRBJ2-1): GALVYQYPRRTICKSGTSMRMECQAVGFQATSVAWYRQSPQKTFELIALSTVNSAIKYEQNFTQEKFPISHPNLSFSSMTVLNAYLEDRGLYLCGARDWGGGAEQFFGPGTRLTVL.

A remark on this clone: The gene names here belong to mouse. Read data end 1 residue before the CDR3 end; the end is taken from the germline J gene. V and J are TRBV23 and TRBJ2-2; no check of the table's D call, TRBD1, against the DNA was made. The CDR3 runs 13 residues. Germline V gene data show CDR1 as KGHTA and CDR2 as FQNQQP. The CDR3 bases that were read are TGCTCCAGCAGTAAGGGGGACACCGGGCAGCTCTAC. Residues: CSSSKGDTGQLY. The entire CDR3 sequence reads CSSSKGDTGQLYF.

As regards this clone: The listed genes are named as in mouse. Sequencing ends 1 residue short of the CDR3 end; the germline J gene provides the rest. V is TRBV14 and J is TRBJ2-4, with TRBD1 as a possible D gene (5 bases). This CDR3 spans 12 amino acids. The V end lost 4 bases, the J end lost 3 bases, and 6 bases lay between the germline ends. Germline values: CDR1 SGHDT, CDR2 FRDEAV. This CDR3 is CASSRQQNTLYF. Incomplete CDR3 DNA: TGTGCCAGCAGTCGACAGCAAAACACCTTGTAC. The full variable domain, rest sourced from reference TRBV14 and TRBJ2-4, is EAGVTQSPRYAVLQEGQAVSFWCDPISGHDTLYWYQQPRDQGPQLLVYFRDEAVIDNSQLPSDRFSAVRPKGTNSTLKIQSAKQGDTATYLCASSRQQNTLYFGAGTRLSVL.

The count of this clone is one. All gene names here are mouse names. The observed sequence ends 1 residue before the CDR3 terminus, with the missing tail filled in from the germline J gene. The chain uses TRBV31 and TRBJ2-1, with D possibly TRBD1 on 6 matching bases. V lost 3 bases and J 0 bases, leaving 9 bases between the germline ends. The germline V gene has CDR1 GKSSPN and CDR2 SITVG. This CDR3 has 14 amino acids. The sequenced part of the CDR3 DNA is TGTGCCTGGAGCCGGGACACTAACTATGCTGAGCAGTTC. Translation: CAWSRDTNYAEQF. The CDR3 in its entirety is CAWSRDTNYAEQFF.

In regard to this clone: All gene names here are mouse names. The CDR3 end falls 1 residue outside the read, so it is completed with the germline J gene. The V and J genes are TRBV12-1 and TRBJ2-5, with 9 nucleotides matching TRBD1. The CDR3 runs 13 residues. Germline lookup yields CDR1 SGHSN and CDR2 HYEKVE. J gave up 6 bases and V 2 bases, and 2 bases lay outside the gene matches. CDR3 loop: CASSRQGGDTQYF. CDR3 DNA (partial): TGTGCCAGCTCTCGACAGGGGGGCGACACCCAGTAC.

This clone was detected only a few times. Mouse germline and gene names are used. The read ends 1 residue before the CDR3 terminus; that terminus is restored from the germline J gene. The rearrangement joins TRBV3 to TRBJ1-3; unclear D gene. The ends were cut back, 1 base at V and 0 bases at J, with 4 bases in the middle. This CDR3 is 14 amino acids long. Germline CDR1 reads SNHLY; CDR2 reads FYNGKV (reference sequence). This CDR3 is CASSLGNSGNTLYF. CDR3 DNA (partial): TGTGCCAGCAGCTTAGGCAATTCTGGAAATACGCTCTAT.

About this clone: Mouse germline and gene names are used. The DNA ends 1 residue before the CDR3 does, and the rest of the CDR3 is filled in from the germline J gene. V gene TRBV3 combines with J gene TRBJ1-4; D unclear. The germline CDR1 and CDR2 sequences are SNHLY and FYNGKV (reference sequence). The CDR3 is 14 amino acids. The V gene lost 6 bases and the J gene lost 7 bases, with 15 bases spanning the gap. The sequenced CDR3 bases are TGTGCCAGCAGAGTGGGAAGGGCGGGCGAAAGATTATTT. Amino acids: CASRVGRAGERLF. Given in full, the CDR3 is CASRVGRAGERLFF.

About this clone: Any gene name here is a mouse gene name. Sequencing ends 1 residue short of the CDR3 end; the germline J gene provides the rest. Distinct nucleotide sequences in the sample also encode this CDR3. The chain is built from TRBV26 and TRBJ2-7, with D tentatively TRBD2 (5 bases). Trimming removed 3 bases from V and 0 bases from J, with 9 bases in between. Germline assignment: CDR1 KGHPV and CDR2 FQNQEV (reference sequence). This CDR3 region has 14 residues. CDR3 bases read: TGTGCCAGCAGTCTCGGACTTAGCTCCTATGAACAGTAC. Translating it yields CASSLGLSSYEQY. The CDR3 as a whole reads CASSLGLSSYEQYF. The variable domain in full, completed from reference TRBV26 and TRBJ2-7, reads NSKVIQTPRYLVKGQGQKAKMRCIPEKGHPVVFWYQQNKNNEFKFLINFQNQEVLQQIDMTEKRFSAECPSNSPCSLEIQSSEAGDSALYLCASSLGLSSYEQYFGPGTRLTVL.